A few counts support the clone carrying this TCR beta chain. Its antigen is not known. This sample was taken from a study of response to subunit inactivated influenza vaccine. General study findings and limits: The authors suggested that few new T cells are recruited per seasonal influenza vaccination.

From the RT-PCR reads, TCRdb called clonotypes with MiXCR, one entry per CDR3 protein. The table lists roughly 460,000 distinct CDR3 sequences, 10% to 11% of them singletons. Sequences were derived from PBMCs from blood, sampled roughly 48 days after vaccination. The TCR originated in a man aged 50-59 years who received an inactivated influenza vaccine.

The CDR3 DNA sequence: TGCAGCGTTGAACTTATGATCGTGGGGAACTCCTACGAGCAGTACTTC. Translation: CSVELMIVGNSYEQYF. The chain links TRBV29-1 to TRBJ2-7; D is ambiguous. This CDR3 comprises 16 residues. V was pared by 2 bases and J by 0 bases, with 17 bases between. The germline gives CDR1 SQVTM, CDR2 ANQGSEA.